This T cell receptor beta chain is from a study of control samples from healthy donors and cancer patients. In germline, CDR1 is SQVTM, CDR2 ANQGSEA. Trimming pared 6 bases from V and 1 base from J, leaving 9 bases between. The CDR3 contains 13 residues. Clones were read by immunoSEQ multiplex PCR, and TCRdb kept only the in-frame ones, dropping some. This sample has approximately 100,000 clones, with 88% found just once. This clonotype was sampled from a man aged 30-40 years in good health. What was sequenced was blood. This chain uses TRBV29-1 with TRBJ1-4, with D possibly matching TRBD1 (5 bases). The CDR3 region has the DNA TGCAGCGTACAGAGGGGAACTAATGAAAAACTGTTTTTT. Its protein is CSVQRGTNEKLFF.